This is a list of T cell receptor beta chains from one sample in a study of T cells in Graves' hyperthyroidism and ophthalmopathy. TCRdb passed the multiplex PCR reads through MiXCR, listing each CDR3 protein once. Among roughly 110,000 distinct CDR3 sequences listed, 15% to 20% were seen once. The sequenced material came from blood. The receptors derive from a woman aged 50 to 60 with Graves' hyperthyroidism. CDR3s include the opening cysteine and the closing phenylalanine or tryptophan. D genes are given only for firm matches. For some rows the clone size is stated as once, few or many, or as a class when expanded; others skip it.

J | size | V | D | DNA | CDR3
TRBJ1-4 | many | TRBV2 | TRBD1 | TGTGCCAGCAGGACGACAGGGAGTAATAATGAAAAACTGTTTTTT | CASRTTGSNNEKLFF
TRBJ2-3 | many | TRBV6-5 | - | TGTGCCAGCAGTTACTCGTGGGCAGGGGCAGATACGCAGTATTTT | CASSYSWAGADTQYF
TRBJ2-1 | many | TRBV3-1 | TRBD2 | TGTGCCAGCAGCCAAGATCAGGGACTAGCGGGAGTTGGGAATGAGCAGTTCTTC | CASSQDQGLAGVGNEQFF
TRBJ2-5 | few | TRBV7-3 | TRBD1 | TGTGCCAGCAGCCAGGGGGCCCAAGAGACCCAGTACTTC | CASSQGAQETQYF
TRBJ1-6 | many | TRBV2 | TRBD1 | TGTGCCAGCAGAGACGGCAGGGGGAATAATTCACCCCTCCACTTT | CASRDGRGNNSPLHF
TRBJ1-1 | once | TRBV10-2 | TRBD1 | TGCGCCAGCAGTGAACAGGGGAACACTGAAGCTTCCTTT | CASSEQGNTEASF
TRBJ2-5 | many | TRBV13 | TRBD1 | TGTGCCAGCAGCTGGGACAGGGAGACCCAGTACTTC | CASSWDRETQYF
TRBJ2-6 | many | TRBV28 | - | TGTGCCAGCAGTTTACAGGCTTCTCGAACTGGGGCCAACGTCCTGACTTTC | CASSLQASRTGANVLTF
TRBJ2-3 | many | TRBV14 | - | TGTGCCAGCAGCCAGGACGCAGGGGGAGGAAATACGCAGTATTTT | CASSQDAGGGNTQYF
TRBJ2-1 | many | TRBV2 | TRBD2 | TGTGCCAGCAGGGGAGCGGGAGTCTACAATGAGCAGTTCTTC | CASRGAGVYNEQFF
TRBJ2-4 | many | TRBV20-1 | - | TGCAGTGCCCTGGACAGATCCAAAAACATTCAGTACTTC | CSALDRSKNIQYF
TRBJ2-3 | many | TRBV7-6 | TRBD1 | TGTGCCAGCAGCACCCAGGACAGGATTAGCACAGATACGCAGTATTTT | CASSTQDRISTDTQYF
TRBJ1-2 | once | TRBV29-1 | - | TGCAGCGTTTCCACCAGTACAGGAAAGGATGGCTACACCTTC | CSVSTSTGKDGYTF
TRBJ1-5 | many | TRBV28 | - | TGTGCCATACATGACCCGGCCCGTGCCCAGCCCCAGCATTTT | CAIHDPARAQPQHF
TRBJ2-6 | few | TRBV27 | TRBD1 | TGTGCCAGCATACGGACAGGCAGTCCGTCTGGGGCCAACGTCCTGACTTTC | CASIRTGSPSGANVLTF
TRBJ1-5 | - | TRBV3-1 | - | TGTGCCAGCAGCTCGTCGGCAAGCAATCGGCCCCCGCATTTT | CASSSSASNRPPHF
TRBJ1-2 | - | TRBV7-2 | - | TGTGCCAGCAGCCCAAGAGATTGGGGTGGCTATGGCTACACCTTC | CASSPRDWGGYGYTF
TRBJ2-1 | many | TRBV7-9 | TRBD1 | TGTGCCAGCAGCAAGGGACAGGATCTCTCCTACAATGAGCAGTTCTTC | CASSKGQDLSYNEQFF
TRBJ2-5 | many | TRBV5-4 | TRBD2 | TGTGCCAGCAGCCCGGGACTAGCGGGAGGGGAAGAGACCCAGTACTTC | CASSPGLAGGEETQYF
TRBJ2-1 | many | TRBV18 | TRBD1 | TGTGCCAGCTCACCCGGGACAGGGTACAATGAGCAGTTCTTC | CASSPGTGYNEQFF
TRBJ2-2 | many | TRBV11-2 | TRBD2 | TGTGCCAGCAGCTTTGTTAGCGGGAGAGGGGAGCTGTTTTTT | CASSFVSGRGELFF
TRBJ1-6 | many | TRBV5-1 | TRBD1 | TGCGCCAGCAGCCCCAGGGGGCCACTCCCAAATTCACCCCTCCACTTT | CASSPRGPLPNSPLHF
TRBJ1-2 | many | TRBV12-3/TRBV12-4 | TRBD1 | TGTGCCAGTCCGCCGCAGGGGGCGGGGGGCTACACCTTC | CASPPQGAGGYTF
TRBJ1-4 | many | TRBV7-9 | - | TGTGCCAGCAGCGCGGACACGGTCCGTGTTGTGCGTGAGACAACTAATGAAAAACTGTTTTTT | CASSADTVRVVRETTNEKLFF
TRBJ2-3 | many | TRBV15 | - | TGTGCCACCAGCAGCTACAAAAGGGGTGGAAGCACAGATACGCAGTATTTT | CATSSYKRGGSTDTQYF
TRBJ1-6 | many | TRBV7-9 | TRBD1 | TGTGCCAGCAGCTCCACTGCAGGGGGCCAGGGTTCACCCCTCCACTTT | CASSSTAGGQGSPLHF
TRBJ2-7 | - | TRBV19 | - | TGTGCCAGTAGGAAGACAGAGTCCTACGAGCAGTACTTC | CASRKTESYEQYF
TRBJ1-1 | many | TRBV2 | - | TGTGCCAGCAGTACGCAAGGTAGGAGACAGAGAGAAGCTTTCTTT | CASSTQGRRQREAFF
TRBJ1-6 | many | TRBV7-8 | - | TGTGCCAGCAGCTTACTTGGGGGAGGCGATTCACCCCTCCACTTT | CASSLLGGGDSPLHF
TRBJ2-3 | many | TRBV4-1 | - | TGCGCCAGCAGCCAAGACCCTCTCACAGATACGCAGTATTTT | CASSQDPLTDTQYF
TRBJ1-1 | many | TRBV30 | - | TGTGCCTGGGGCAGGGACACTGAAGCTTTCTTT | CAWGRDTEAFF
TRBJ2-3 | many | TRBV12-3/TRBV12-4 | TRBD2 | TGTGCCAGCAGTGGGGACAGCGGACTAGCGGGAGTAGGGGCAGATACGCAGTATTTT | CASSGDSGLAGVGADTQYF
TRBJ2-3 | many | TRBV7-9 | - | TGTGCCAGCAGCTTAGCGTCTAGGGCCACAGATACGCAGTATTTT | CASSLASRATDTQYF
TRBJ2-1 | - | TRBV20-1 | TRBD2 | TGCAGTGCTCGAGGGACTAGCGGGAATGATGAGCAGTTCTTC | CSARGTSGNDEQFF
TRBJ2-3 | - | TRBV29-1 | TRBD1 | TGCAGCGTGCCGGGACAGGTTATTAGCACAGATACGCAGTATTTT | CSVPGQVISTDTQYF
TRBJ1-5 | many | TRBV20-1 | - | TGCAGTGCTAGAGATGGGGGAACAGGCAATCAGCCCCAGCATTTT | CSARDGGTGNQPQHF
TRBJ1-5 | once | TRBV2 | TRBD1 | TGTGCCAGCAGGGACAGGGGCGGTCAGCCCCAGCATTTT | CASRDRGGQPQHF
TRBJ2-5 | many | TRBV30 | - | TGTGCCTGGAGTGTTTTTGGGGGTCAACGGGAGACCCAGTACTTC | CAWSVFGGQRETQYF
TRBJ2-2 | many | TRBV6-1 | - | TGTGCCAGCAGTGAAACCCCTAGCTCATACACCGGGGAGCTGTTTTTT | CASSETPSSYTGELFF
TRBJ2-1 | few | TRBV27 | - | TGTGCCAGCAGTTTAAGCGGCGGCGGGGTGGGGTACAATGAGCAGTTCTTC | CASSLSGGGVGYNEQFF
TRBJ2-3 | many | TRBV27 | - | TGTGCCACCGAGGGACCTTCAGATACGCAGTATTTT | CATEGPSDTQYF
TRBJ2-2 | many | TRBV7-8 | - | TGTGTTGCGGGATGGAACACCGGGGAGCTGTTTTTT | CVAGWNTGELFF
TRBJ1-2 | many | TRBV10-3 | - | TGTGCCATCAGTGAGAGGACACAAGTATTCTATGGCTACACCTTC | CAISERTQVFYGYTF
TRBJ1-3 | many | TRBV20-1 | - | TGCAGTGCTAGAGGACCGGCAGGGTCTGGAAACACCATATATTTT | CSARGPAGSGNTIYF
TRBJ2-3 | many | TRBV9 | - | TGTGCCAGCAGCGTAGGGAGGGAGAGCCCCACAGATACGCAGTATTTT | CASSVGRESPTDTQYF
TRBJ2-1 | many | TRBV28 | - | TGTGCCAGCAGTCGCCCTAGTTTTCTCAATGAGCAGTTCTTC | CASSRPSFLNEQFF
TRBJ2-5 | - | TRBV7-3 | TRBD1 | TGTGCCAGCAGCTTAGGGACAGGGTACGAAGAGACCCAGTACTTC | CASSLGTGYEETQYF
TRBJ2-1 | once | TRBV7-3 | TRBD2 | TGTGCTAGCAGCCGCCCGACTAGCGGGAGTTATGAGCAGTTCTTC | CASSRPTSGSYEQFF
TRBJ2-2 | many | TRBV7-3 | TRBD2 | TGTGCCAGCAGACGGGAGGGCCGGGAGCTGTTTTTT | CASRREGRELFF
TRBJ1-6 | - | TRBV10-3 | - | TGTGCCATCAGGACAGCAGATTCACCCCTCCACTTT | CAIRTADSPLHF
TRBJ1-2 | many | TRBV6-1 | - | TGTGCCAGCAGTCCTACAGGGCTCCCGTCCCTGTATGGCTACACCTTC | CASSPTGLPSLYGYTF
TRBJ2-1 | many | TRBV28 | TRBD1 | TGTGCCAGCAGCTTACCCAGGGACAGGGGGCGTGACAATGAGCAGTTCTTC | CASSLPRDRGRDNEQFF
TRBJ2-3 | - | TRBV28 | - | TGTGCCAGCTCCAAAGGGGGGCGCCCAGATACGCAGTATTTT | CASSKGGRPDTQYF
TRBJ2-5 | many | TRBV6-1 | TRBD2 | TGTGCCAGCAGGCACCCGGGACTAGCGGACCAAGAGACCCAGTACTTC | CASRHPGLADQETQYF